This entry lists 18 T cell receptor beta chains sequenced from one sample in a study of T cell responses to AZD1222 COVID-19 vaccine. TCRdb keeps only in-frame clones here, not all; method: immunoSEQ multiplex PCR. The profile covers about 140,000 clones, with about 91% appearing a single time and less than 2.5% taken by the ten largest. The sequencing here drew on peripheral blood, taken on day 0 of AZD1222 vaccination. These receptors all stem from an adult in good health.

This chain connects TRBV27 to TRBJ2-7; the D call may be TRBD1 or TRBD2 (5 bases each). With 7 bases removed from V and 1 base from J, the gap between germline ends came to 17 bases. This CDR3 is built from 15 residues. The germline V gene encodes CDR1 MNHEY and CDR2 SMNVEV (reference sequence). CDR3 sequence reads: CASTSLGPQSYEQYF. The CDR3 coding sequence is TGTGCCAGCACCTCCTTGGGACCGCAATCCTACGAGCAGTACTTC.

This CDR3 reads CASSPNPAGPYNSPLHF. The CDR3, as DNA: TGTGCCAGCTCACCAAACCCGGCAGGACCTTATAATTCACCCCTCCACTTT. The genes are TRBV18 and TRBJ1-6, with no clear D. Germline CDR1 reads KGHSH; CDR2 reads LQKENI. V was pared by 2 bases and J by 4 bases, with 15 bases between. CDR3 length equals 17 residues.

The CDR3 DNA reads as TGTGCCAGCAGCTTAGGTTCAGGGGCCAATTCACCCCTCCACTTT. The encoded protein is CASSLGSGANSPLHF. The V gene is TRBV7-2, the J gene TRBJ1-6; the D gene is possibly TRBD1 (6 bases). Germline V gene lookup returns CDR1 SGHTA and CDR2 FQGNSA. This CDR3 is 15 amino acids long. Trimming took off 1 base at V and 7 bases at J, with 11 bases between the two ends.

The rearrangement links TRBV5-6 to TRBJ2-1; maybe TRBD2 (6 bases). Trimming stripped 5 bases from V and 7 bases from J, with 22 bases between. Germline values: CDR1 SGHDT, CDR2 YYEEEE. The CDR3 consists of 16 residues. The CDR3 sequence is CASSPLSVAVVNEQFF. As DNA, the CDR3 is TGTGCCAGCAGTCCTTTGAGTGTAGCGGTGGTAAATGAGCAGTTCTTC.

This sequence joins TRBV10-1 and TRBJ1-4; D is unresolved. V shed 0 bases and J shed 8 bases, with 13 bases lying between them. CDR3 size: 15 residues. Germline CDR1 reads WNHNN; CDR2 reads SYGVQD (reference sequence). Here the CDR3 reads CASSESSGGGEKLFF. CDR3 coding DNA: TGCGCCAGCAGTGAGTCGTCCGGTGGCGGGGAAAAACTGTTTTTT.

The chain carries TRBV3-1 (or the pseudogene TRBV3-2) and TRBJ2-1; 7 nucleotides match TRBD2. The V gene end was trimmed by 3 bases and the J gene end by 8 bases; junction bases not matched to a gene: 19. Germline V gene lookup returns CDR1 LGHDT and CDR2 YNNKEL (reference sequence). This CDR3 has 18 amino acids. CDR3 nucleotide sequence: TGTGCCAGCAGCCAGAATCCCCTCCCCGGACTAGGAATACATGAGCAGTTCTTC. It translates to CASSQNPLPGLGIHEQFF.

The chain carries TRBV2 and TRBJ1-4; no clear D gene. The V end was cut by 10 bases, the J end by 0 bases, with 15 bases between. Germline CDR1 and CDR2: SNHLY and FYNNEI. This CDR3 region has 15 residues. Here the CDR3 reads CATKKPVTTNEKLFF. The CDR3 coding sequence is TGTGCCACCAAAAAACCAGTTACAACTAATGAAAAACTGTTTTTT.

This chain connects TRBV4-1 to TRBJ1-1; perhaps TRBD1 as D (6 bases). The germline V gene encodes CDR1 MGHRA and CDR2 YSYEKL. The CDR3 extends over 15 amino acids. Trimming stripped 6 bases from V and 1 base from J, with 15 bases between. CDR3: CASRRIQQGNTEAFF. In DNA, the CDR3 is TGCGCCAGCAGACGAATACAACAGGGGAACACTGAAGCTTTCTTT.

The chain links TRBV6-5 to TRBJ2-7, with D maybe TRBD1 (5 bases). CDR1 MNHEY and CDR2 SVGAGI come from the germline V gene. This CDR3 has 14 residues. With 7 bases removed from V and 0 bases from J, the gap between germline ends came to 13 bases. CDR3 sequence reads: CASTGLRHSYEQYF. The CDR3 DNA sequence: TGTGCCAGCACAGGGCTGCGACACTCCTACGAGCAGTACTTC.

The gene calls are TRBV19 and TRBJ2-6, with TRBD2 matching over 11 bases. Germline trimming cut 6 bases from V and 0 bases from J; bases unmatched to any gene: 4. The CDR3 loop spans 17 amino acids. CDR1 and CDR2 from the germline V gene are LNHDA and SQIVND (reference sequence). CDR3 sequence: CASRRSGGVSGANVLTF. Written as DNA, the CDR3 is TGTGCCAGTAGGCGTAGCGGGGGGGTCTCTGGGGCCAACGTCCTGACTTTC.

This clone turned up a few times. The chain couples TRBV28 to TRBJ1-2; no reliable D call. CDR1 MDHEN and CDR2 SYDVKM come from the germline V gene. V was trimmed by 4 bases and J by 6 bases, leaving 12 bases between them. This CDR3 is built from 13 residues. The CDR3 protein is CASSSDWADGYTF. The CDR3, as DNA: TGTGCCAGCAGTTCAGACTGGGCGGATGGCTACACCTTC.

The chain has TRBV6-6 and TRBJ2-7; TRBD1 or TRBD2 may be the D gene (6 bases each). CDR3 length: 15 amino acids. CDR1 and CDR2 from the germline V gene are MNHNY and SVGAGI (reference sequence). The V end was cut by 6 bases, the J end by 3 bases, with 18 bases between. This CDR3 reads CASSPGGYPRYEQYF. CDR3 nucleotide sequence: TGTGCCAGCAGCCCCGGGGGCTACCCCCGCTACGAGCAGTACTTC.

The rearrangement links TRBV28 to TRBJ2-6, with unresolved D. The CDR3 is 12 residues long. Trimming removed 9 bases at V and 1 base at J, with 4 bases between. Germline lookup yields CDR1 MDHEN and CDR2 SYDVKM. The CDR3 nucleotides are TGTGCCAGTGAATCTGGGGCCAACGTCCTGACTTTC. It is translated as CASESGANVLTF. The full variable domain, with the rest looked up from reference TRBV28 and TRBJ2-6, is DVKVTQSSRYLVKRTGEKVFLECVQDMDHENMFWYRQDPGLGLRLIYFSYDVKMKEKGDIPEGYSVSREKKERFSLILESASTNQTSMYLCASESGANVLTFGAGSRLTVL.

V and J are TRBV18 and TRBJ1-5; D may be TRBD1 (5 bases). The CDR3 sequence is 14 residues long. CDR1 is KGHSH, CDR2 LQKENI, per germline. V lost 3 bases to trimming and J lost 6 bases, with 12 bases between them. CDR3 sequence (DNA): TGTGCCAGCTCACCCACAGGTGGAAGTCAGCCCCAGCATTTT. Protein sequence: CASSPTGGSQPQHF.

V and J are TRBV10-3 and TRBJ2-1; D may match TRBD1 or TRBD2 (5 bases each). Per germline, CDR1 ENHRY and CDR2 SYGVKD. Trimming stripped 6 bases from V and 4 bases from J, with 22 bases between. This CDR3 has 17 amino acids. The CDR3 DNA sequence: TGTGCCATCAGGGGCACGGTGGTGAGGGGAGCTTACAATGAGCAGTTCTTC. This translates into CAIRGTVVRGAYNEQFF.

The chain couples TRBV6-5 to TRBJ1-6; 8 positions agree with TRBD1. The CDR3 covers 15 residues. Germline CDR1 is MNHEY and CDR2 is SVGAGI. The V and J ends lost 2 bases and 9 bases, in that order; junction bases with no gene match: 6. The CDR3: CASSYGTGGSSPLHF. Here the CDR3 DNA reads TGTGCCAGCAGTTACGGAACAGGGGGTAGTTCACCCCTCCACTTT.

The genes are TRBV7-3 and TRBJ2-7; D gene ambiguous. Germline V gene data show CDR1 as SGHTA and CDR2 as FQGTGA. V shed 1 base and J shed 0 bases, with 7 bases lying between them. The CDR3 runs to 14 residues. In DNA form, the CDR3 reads TGTGCCAGCAGCTTAAGTCAGGACTCCTACGAGCAGTACTTC. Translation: CASSLSQDSYEQYF.

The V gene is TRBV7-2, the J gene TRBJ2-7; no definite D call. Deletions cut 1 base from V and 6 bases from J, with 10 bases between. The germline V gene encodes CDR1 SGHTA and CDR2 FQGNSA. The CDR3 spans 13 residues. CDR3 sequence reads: CASSLEGILEQYF. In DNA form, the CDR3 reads TGTGCCAGCAGCTTAGAGGGCATTCTCGAGCAGTACTTC.